This TCR beta chain was found in a study of blood T cell repertoires in COVID-19. Turning to the study itself: The study drew acute and convalescent COVID-19 samples from the United States, Italy and Spain.

TCRdb's copy holds only in-frame clones and misses some; the assay was immunoSEQ multiplex PCR. The sample lists approximately 130,000 clones, 83% occurring once. Only a few counts were recorded for this clone. Allocation to cohorts depended on clinical history reported by the participants. Each recovered donor of Cohort 3 presented with two negative PCRs, clearance, or symptom resolution. CDR3 length equals 15 residues. Germline trimming cut 10 bases from V and 12 bases from J; bases unmatched to any gene: 17. CDR1 and CDR2 (germline): MDHEN, SYDVKM. This TCR came from a man between 25 and 39 years old who had recovered from COVID-19. Sequencing was carried out using PBMCs or T cells enriched from blood (not recorded which). The chain links TRBV28 to TRBJ1-5; 11 nucleotides align to TRBD1. CDR3 amino acids: CAITKRTGGKKLQHF. Written as DNA, the CDR3 is TGTGCCATCACAAAGAGGACAGGGGGCAAGAAGCTCCAGCATTTT.